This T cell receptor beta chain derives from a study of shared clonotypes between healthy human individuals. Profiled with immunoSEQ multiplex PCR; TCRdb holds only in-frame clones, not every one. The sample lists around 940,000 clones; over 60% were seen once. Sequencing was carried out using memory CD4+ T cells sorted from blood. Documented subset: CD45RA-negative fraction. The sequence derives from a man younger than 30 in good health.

The CDR3 nucleotides read TGTGCCAGCTCACTTCGGACTAGCGGGGGCCAAGAGACCCAGTACTTC. Translated: CASSLRTSGGQETQYF. This sequence joins TRBV18 and TRBJ2-5, with TRBD2 identical over 13 bases. CDR1 is KGHSH, CDR2 LQKENI, per germline. The CDR3 extends over 16 amino acids. Germline trimming cut 4 bases from V and 1 base from J; bases unmatched to any gene: 3.